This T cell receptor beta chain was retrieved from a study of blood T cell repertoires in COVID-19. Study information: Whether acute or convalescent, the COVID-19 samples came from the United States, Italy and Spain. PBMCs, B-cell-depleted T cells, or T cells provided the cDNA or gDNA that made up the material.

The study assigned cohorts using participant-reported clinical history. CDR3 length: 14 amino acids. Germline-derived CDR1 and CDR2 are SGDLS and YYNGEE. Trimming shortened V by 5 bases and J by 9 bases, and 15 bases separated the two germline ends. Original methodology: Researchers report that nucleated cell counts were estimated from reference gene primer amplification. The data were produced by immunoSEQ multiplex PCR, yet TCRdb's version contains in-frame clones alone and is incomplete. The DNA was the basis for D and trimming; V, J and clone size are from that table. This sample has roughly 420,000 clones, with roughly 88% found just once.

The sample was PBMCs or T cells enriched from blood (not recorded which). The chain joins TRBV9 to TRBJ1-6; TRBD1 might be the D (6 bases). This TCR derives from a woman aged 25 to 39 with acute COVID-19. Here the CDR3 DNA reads TGTGCCAGCAGTCGTACCACAGGGAGTTCACCCCTCCACTTT. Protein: CASSRTTGSSPLHF.